Below, 27 T cell receptor beta chains from the same sample are listed, as sequenced in a study of cytomegalovirus exposure and HLA in healthy donors (dated 2017 in TCRdb). Library generation was performed with the immunoSEQ multiplex PCR assay. A mixture of 60 forward primers for TCR Vbeta segments and 13 reverse primers for TCR Jbeta segments was used in the multiplex PCR. TCRdb's version of the immuneACCESS table is confined to in-frame rearrangements and falls short of the full clone set. An unresolved V gene accounts for under half of the shortfall where checked; the remainder is of unknown origin. The sample's records list some 120,000 clones. Approximately 0.93% of the sample is taken by the ten largest. Sample: PBMCs. These receptors were taken from a man aged 18 to 35 in good health and CMV-seronegative.

The chain recombines TRBV30 with TRBJ1-1; D is unresolved. This CDR3 is built from 13 residues. Trimming cost V 5 bases and J 5 bases, with 15 bases left between them. CDR1 and CDR2 (germline): GTSNPN, SVGIG (reference sequence). The CDR3 coding sequence is TGTGCCTGGCACCAAGAGGGCAGTACTGAAGCTTTCTTT. It is translated as CAWHQEGSTEAFF.

V usage is TRBV12-5 and J usage is TRBJ1-2; no definite D call. The germline V gene has CDR1 LGHNT and CDR2 FRNRAP. The CDR3 length is 14 residues. Trimming removed 6 bases at V and 3 bases at J, with 14 bases between. The CDR3 loop is CASGLSGGDYGYTF. CDR3 sequence (DNA): TGTGCTAGTGGCCTTTCGGGAGGAGACTATGGCTACACCTTC.

The rearrangement joins TRBV10-3 to TRBJ1-1; perhaps TRBD1 as D (6 bases). CDR1 is ENHRY and CDR2 is SYGVKD in the germline V gene. Trimming took off 10 bases at V and 6 bases at J, with 18 bases between the two ends. The length of the CDR3 is 13 residues. The CDR3, as DNA: TGTGCCACCACTGGGAGGGGGATTGCTGAAGCTTTCTTT. Translated, it gives CATTGRGIAEAFF.

The chain employs TRBV10-2 and TRBJ1-6, with 7 bases fitting TRBD1. The CDR3 runs to 14 residues. Germline V lookup: CDR1 WSHSY, CDR2 SAAADI. V was pared by 5 bases and J by 6 bases, with 4 bases of the junction left unmatched. The CDR3 DNA is TGCGCCAGCAGTAGGGACAGCCTTAATTCACCCCTCCACTTT. Translating it yields CASSRDSLNSPLHF.

The chain joins TRBV11-2 to TRBJ1-1; D not certain. Germline V gene sequence: CDR1 SGHAT, CDR2 FQNNGV. V was cut by 0 bases and J by 1 base, with 3 bases left in between. This CDR3 comprises 13 residues. The CDR3 protein is CASSLERNTEAFF. CDR3 sequence (DNA): TGTGCCAGCAGCTTAGAGAGGAACACTGAAGCTTTCTTT. The variable domain in full, completed from reference TRBV11-2 and TRBJ1-1, reads EAGVAQSPRYKIIEKRQSVAFWCNPISGHATLYWYQQILGQGPKLLIQFQNNGVVDDSQLPKDRFSAERLKGVDSTLKIQPAKLEDSAVYLCASSLERNTEAFFGQGTRLTVV.

V gene TRBV11-2 combines with J gene TRBJ2-7; D may be TRBD2 (6 bases). Trimming pared 5 bases from V and 6 bases from J, leaving 14 bases between. Germline CDR1 and CDR2: SGHAT and FQNNGV. This CDR3 contains 13 residues. The CDR3 protein is CASSSSGTLEQYF. The CDR3 DNA sequence: TGTGCCAGCAGCAGCTCCGGGACTCTCGAGCAGTACTTC.

The V and J genes are TRBV10-2 and TRBJ2-7; 8 bases line up with TRBD2. From germline, CDR1 is WSHSY and CDR2 SAAADI. V lost 5 bases, J lost 3 bases, and 6 bases stayed unmatched. The CDR3 is made up of 14 amino acids. The CDR3 protein is CASSRAGADYEQYF. CDR3 nucleotides: TGCGCCAGCAGTCGAGCGGGGGCCGACTACGAGCAGTACTTC.

The chain joins TRBV5-5 to TRBJ2-7; D ambiguous. Between the trimmed V and J ends, which lost 4 bases and 3 bases, there was a span of 17 bases. Per germline, CDR1 SGHKS and CDR2 YYEKEE (reference sequence). This CDR3 has 15 residues. CDR3 in DNA: TGTGCCAGCAGCCTTTTCGGTCGAAATAGCTACGAGCAGTACTTC. Translating gives CASSLFGRNSYEQYF.

The CDR3 DNA is TGTGCCAGTAGTATAATCGGACAGTGGGGCTACACCTTC. Translation: CASSIIGQWGYTF. V and J are TRBV19 and TRBJ1-2, with D tentatively TRBD1 (6 bases). The V gene lost 2 bases and the J gene lost 8 bases, with 12 bases spanning the gap. Looked up from germline, CDR1 is LNHDA and CDR2 is SQIVND (reference sequence). This CDR3 spans 13 amino acids.

The genes are TRBV5-1 and TRBJ1-3; D possibly corresponds to TRBD1 (6 bases). The CDR3 runs to 14 residues. Germline values: CDR1 SGHRS, CDR2 YFSETQ. Trimming took off 2 bases at V and 12 bases at J, with 18 bases between the two ends. The CDR3 loop is CASSFLGSGTYIYF. The CDR3 DNA reads TGCGCCAGCAGCTTTTTGGGGTCCGGGACATACATATATTTT.

This chain connects TRBV5-1 to TRBJ1-1; 7 nucleotides align to TRBD1. The CDR3 sequence is 16 residues long. Germline V CDR1 and CDR2: SGHRS, YFSETQ. J gave up 7 bases and V 1 base, and 13 bases lay outside the gene matches. Written as DNA, the CDR3 is TGCGCCAGCAGCTTGTCCCCCGAGGACAGGAGCAATGAAGCTTTCTTT. The encoded protein is CASSLSPEDRSNEAFF.

The V and J genes are TRBV19 and TRBJ2-1, with 12 bases lining up with TRBD2. In germline, CDR1 is LNHDA, CDR2 SQIVND (reference sequence). J was trimmed by 7 bases and V by 5 bases; bases with no gene match: 9. This CDR3 spans 16 amino acids. The CDR3 DNA is TGTGCCAGTAGTTCGCCGACTAGCGGGAGTAGAAATGAGCAGTTCTTC. It codes for CASSSPTSGSRNEQFF. Variable domain in full (rest from reference TRBV19 and TRBJ2-1): DGGITQSPKYLFRKEGQNVTLSCEQNLNHDAMYWYRQDPGQGLRLIYYSQIVNDFQKGDIAEGYSVSREKKESFPLTVTSAQKNPTAFYLCASSSPTSGSRNEQFFGPGTRLTVL.

This chain uses TRBV27 with TRBJ2-1; TRBD1 aligns across 7 bases. Losses at the gene ends were 6 bases for V and 3 bases for J; bases not matched to a gene: 5. In germline, CDR1 is MNHEY, CDR2 SMNVEV (reference sequence). This CDR3 spans 14 amino acids. The CDR3, as DNA: TGTGCCAGCAGCAGAGGGGGCTTCTACAATGAGCAGTTCTTC. Residues: CASSRGGFYNEQFF.

This chain uses TRBV10-1 with TRBJ1-4; D call uncertain. In germline, CDR1 is WNHNN, CDR2 SYGVQD (reference sequence). The CDR3 consists of 16 residues. V lost 5 bases, J lost 3 bases, and 16 bases lay in between. The CDR3 sequence: CASSTGVRGSNEKLFF. The CDR3 DNA follows: TGCGCCAGCAGTACCGGCGTTCGAGGCTCTAATGAAAAACTGTTTTTT.

The chain recombines TRBV19 with TRBJ1-4; TRBD1 matches 7 bases. Germline values: CDR1 LNHDA, CDR2 SQIVND (reference sequence). V gave up 3 bases and J gave up 8 bases; unmatched junction bases: 6. The CDR3 totals 14 residues. CDR3 in DNA: TGTGCCAGTAGTATCGACAGGGTGAAGGAAAAACTGTTTTTT. Its translation is CASSIDRVKEKLFF.

The gene calls are TRBV29-1 and TRBJ1-5; 7 bases are shared with TRBD1. From germline, CDR1 is SQVTM and CDR2 ANQGSEA. V dropped 7 bases and J dropped 0; count of bases not matched to a gene: 3. This CDR3 has 13 residues. This CDR3 is CSAGTASNQPQHF. CDR3 in DNA: TGCAGCGCCGGGACAGCTAGCAATCAGCCCCAGCATTTT. The full variable domain, rest sourced from reference TRBV29-1 and TRBJ1-5, is SAVISQKPSRDICQRGTSLTIQCQVDSQVTMMFWYRQQPGQSLTLIATANQGSEATYESGFVIDKFPISRPNLTFSTLTVSNMSPEDSSIYLCSAGTASNQPQHFGDGTRLSIL.

The chain combines TRBV30 with TRBJ2-7, with D uncertain. The CDR3 loop spans 13 amino acids. Trimming removed 0 bases at V and 4 bases at J, with 10 bases between. CDR1 and CDR2 (germline): GTSNPN, SVGIG (reference sequence). For the CDR3, the DNA is TGTGCCTGGAGTGTAGGAGCCGTTTACGAGCAGTACTTC. This translates into CAWSVGAVYEQYF. The full variable domain, rest sourced from reference TRBV30 and TRBJ2-7, is SQTIHQWPATLVQPVGSPLSLECTVEGTSNPNLYWYRQAAGRGLQLLFYSVGIGQISSEVPQNLSASRPQDRQFILSSKKLLLSDSGFYLCAWSVGAVYEQYFGPGTRLTVT.

The rearrangement links TRBV12-5 to TRBJ1-1; possible D gene TRBD1, 6 bases. The CDR3 runs to 17 residues. CDR1 and CDR2 from the germline V gene are LGHNT and FRNRAP. With 5 bases removed from V and 6 bases from J, the gap between germline ends came to 25 bases. CDR3: CASGALTGIQRVSEAFF. The CDR3 DNA is TGTGCTAGTGGTGCGCTCACAGGGATCCAACGGGTATCTGAAGCTTTCTTT.

V is TRBV7-2 and J is TRBJ2-7, with TRBD2 matching 15 bases. Germline V CDR1 and CDR2: SGHTA, FQGNSA. CDR3 length equals 16 residues. V shed 1 base and J 2 bases; nucleotides not matched to a gene: 0. The CDR3 sequence is CASSLGTSGRAYEQYF. The CDR3, as DNA: TGTGCCAGCAGCTTAGGGACTAGCGGGAGGGCCTACGAGCAGTACTTC. Using reference TRBV7-2 and TRBJ2-7 for the parts outside the CDR3, the full variable domain is GAGVSQSPSNKVTEKGKDVELRCDPISGHTALYWYRQSLGQGLEFLIYFQGNSAPDKSGLPSDRFSAERTGGSVSTLTIQRTQQEDSAVYLCASSLGTSGRAYEQYFGPGTRLTVT.

This chain links TRBV7-2 with TRBJ1-4, with D possibly TRBD1 on 6 matching bases. The CDR3 runs 14 residues. V lost 5 bases and J 9 bases, leaving 16 bases between the germline ends. The germline gives CDR1 SGHTA, CDR2 FQGNSA. Written as DNA, the CDR3 is TGTGCCAGCAGCGTAGGGGGAGGGTGGAAAAAACTGTTTTTT. Residues: CASSVGGGWKKLFF. Complete variable domain (other parts from reference TRBV7-2 and TRBJ1-4): GAGVSQSPSNKVTEKGKDVELRCDPISGHTALYWYRQSLGQGLEFLIYFQGNSAPDKSGLPSDRFSAERTGGSVSTLTIQRTQQEDSAVYLCASSVGGGWKKLFFGSGTQLSVL.

The chain employs TRBV19 and TRBJ2-1, with 11 bases that match TRBD2. The CDR3 loop spans 14 amino acids. V trimming: 5 bases; J trimming: 12 bases; junction bases outside the gene matches: 9. Germline CDR1 and CDR2: LNHDA and SQIVND (reference sequence). In DNA, the CDR3 is TGTGCCAGTAGTTCGGGACTAGCGGAGGTATGGCAGTTCTTC. As protein: CASSSGLAEVWQFF.

V is TRBV19 and J is TRBJ2-7, with a weak D call TRBD1 (5 bases). Looked up from germline, CDR1 is LNHDA and CDR2 is SQIVND (reference sequence). The ends were cut back, 6 bases at V and 7 bases at J, with 13 bases in the middle. The CDR3 runs 12 residues. The CDR3 region is CASSQGALEQYF. In DNA, the CDR3 is TGTGCCAGTAGCCAAGGGGCCCTAGAGCAGTACTTC.

The chain has TRBV29-1 and TRBJ1-1; possible D gene TRBD1, 5 bases. Deletions cut 4 bases from V and 3 bases from J, with 12 bases between. This CDR3 comprises 13 residues. CDR1 and CDR2 from the germline V gene are SQVTM and ANQGSEA. The CDR3 is CSVVVWGHTEAFF. The CDR3, as DNA: TGCAGCGTTGTGGTTTGGGGCCACACTGAAGCTTTCTTT.

The rearrangement links TRBV4-1 to TRBJ2-1, with a possible D match to TRBD1 (6 bases). CDR1 is MGHRA and CDR2 is YSYEKL in the germline V gene. The CDR3 length is 14 residues. Trimming cost V 4 bases and J 4 bases, with 11 bases left between them. CDR3 coding DNA: TGCGCCAGCAGCCTTGGACAGACATACAATGAGCAGTTCTTC. The encoded protein is CASSLGQTYNEQFF.

V is TRBV28 and J is TRBJ2-1, with D possibly matching TRBD1 (6 bases). Germline V gives CDR1 MDHEN, CDR2 SYDVKM. The V and J ends lost 5 bases and 5 bases respectively, with 13 bases between them. CDR3 length: 14 amino acids. This CDR3 reads CASSLGTHNNEQFF. CDR3 sequence (DNA): TGTGCCAGCAGTCTCGGGACACATAACAATGAGCAGTTCTTC.

The chain couples TRBV19 to TRBJ2-7; 10 nucleotides agree with TRBD1. This CDR3 has 15 residues. With 8 bases clipped from V and 2 bases from J, the junction kept 9 bases outside the gene matches. CDR1 and CDR2 (germline): LNHDA, SQIVND (reference sequence). CDR3: CASREPGQGTYEQYF. The CDR3 DNA reads TGTGCCAGTCGAGAGCCGGGACAGGGGACCTACGAGCAGTACTTC.

CDR3 sequence (DNA): TGTGCCAGCAGCTTAGCCCTAGCGGGGGTAGAAGAGACCCAGTACTTC. Translation gives CASSLALAGVEETQYF. V gene TRBV7-6 combines with J gene TRBJ2-5; TRBD2 aligns across 10 bases. Germline V gene data show CDR1 as SGHVS and CDR2 as FNYEAQ. The V segment lost 0 bases and the J segment 3 bases; nucleotides outside the gene matches: 4. The length of the CDR3 is 16 residues.